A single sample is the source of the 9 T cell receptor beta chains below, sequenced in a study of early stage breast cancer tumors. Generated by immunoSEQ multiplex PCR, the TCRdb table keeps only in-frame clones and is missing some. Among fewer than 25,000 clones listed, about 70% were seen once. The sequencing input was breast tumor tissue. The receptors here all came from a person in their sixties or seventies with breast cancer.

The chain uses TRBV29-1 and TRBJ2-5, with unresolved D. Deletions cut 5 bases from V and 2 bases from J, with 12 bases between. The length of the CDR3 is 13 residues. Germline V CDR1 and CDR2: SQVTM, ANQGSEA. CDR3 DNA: TGCAGCGTTCGCCCCTCGAGTCAAGAGACCCAGTACTTC. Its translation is CSVRPSSQETQYF.

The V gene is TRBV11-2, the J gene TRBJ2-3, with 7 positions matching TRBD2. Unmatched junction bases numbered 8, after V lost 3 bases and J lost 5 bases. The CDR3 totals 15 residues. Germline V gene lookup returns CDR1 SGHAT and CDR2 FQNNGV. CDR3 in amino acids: CASSFGAGALDTQYF. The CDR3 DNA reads TGTGCCAGCAGCTTTGGCGCGGGAGCCCTAGATACGCAGTATTTT.

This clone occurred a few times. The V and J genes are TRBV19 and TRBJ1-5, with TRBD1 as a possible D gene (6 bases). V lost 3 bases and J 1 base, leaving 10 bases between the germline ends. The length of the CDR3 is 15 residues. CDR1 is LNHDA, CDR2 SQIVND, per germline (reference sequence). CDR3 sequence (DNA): TGTGCCAGTAGTATCGTTGGGACAAGCAATCAGCCCCAGCATTTT. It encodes CASSIVGTSNQPQHF.

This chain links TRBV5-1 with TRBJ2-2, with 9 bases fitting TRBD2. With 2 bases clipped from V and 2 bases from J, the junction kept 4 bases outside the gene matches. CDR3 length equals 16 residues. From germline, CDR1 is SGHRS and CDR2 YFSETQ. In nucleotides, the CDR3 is TGCGCCAGCAGCTTTAGCGGGAGTATTAACACCGGGGAGCTGTTTTTT. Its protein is CASSFSGSINTGELFF.

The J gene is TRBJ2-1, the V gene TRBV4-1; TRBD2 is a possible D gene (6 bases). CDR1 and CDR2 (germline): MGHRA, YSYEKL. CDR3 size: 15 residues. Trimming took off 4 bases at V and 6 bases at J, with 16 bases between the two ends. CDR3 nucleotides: TGCGCCAGCAGCCTAGAGGGAGGAGCTTCCAATGAGCAGTTCTTC. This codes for CASSLEGGASNEQFF.

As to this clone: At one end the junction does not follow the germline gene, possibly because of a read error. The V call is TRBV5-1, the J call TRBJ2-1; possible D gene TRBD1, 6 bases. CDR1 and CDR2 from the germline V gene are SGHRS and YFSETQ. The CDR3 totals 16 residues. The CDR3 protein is CASSWQGSMVLDEQFF. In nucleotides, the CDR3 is TGTGCCAGCAGCTGGCAGGGGTCCATGGTTCTGGATGAGCAGTTCTTC.

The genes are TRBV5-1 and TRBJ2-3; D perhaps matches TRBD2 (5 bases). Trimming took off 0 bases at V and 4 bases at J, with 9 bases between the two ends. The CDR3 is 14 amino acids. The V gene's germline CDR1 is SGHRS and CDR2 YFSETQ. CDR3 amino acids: CASSLAWESDTQYF. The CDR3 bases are TGCGCCAGCAGCTTGGCTTGGGAGTCAGATACGCAGTATTTT.

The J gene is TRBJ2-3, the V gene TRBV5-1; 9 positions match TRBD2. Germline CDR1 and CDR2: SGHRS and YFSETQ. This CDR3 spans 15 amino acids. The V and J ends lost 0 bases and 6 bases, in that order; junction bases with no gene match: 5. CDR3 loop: CASSLVAGETDTQYF. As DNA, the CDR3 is TGCGCCAGCAGCTTGGTAGCGGGAGAGACGGATACGCAGTATTTT.

The CDR3, as DNA: TGTGCCAGCAGTTTCCCCACAGGGCCGGACGAGCAGTACTTC. Its protein product is CASSFPTGPDEQYF. The V and J genes are TRBV28 and TRBJ2-7, with a tentative D call TRBD1 (6 bases). The CDR3 has 14 amino acids. V gave up 3 bases and J gave up 5 bases, with 14 bases separating them. From germline, CDR1 is MDHEN and CDR2 SYDVKM.